This entry lists 3 T cell receptor beta chains sequenced from one sample in a study of OX40 agonist ivuxolimab in advanced cancers. The protocol was immunoSEQ multiplex PCR, while the TCRdb copy is restricted to in-frame clones and leaves out a portion. Of about 54,000 clones in the sample, approximately 90% are singletons; the top ten hold around 8.7%. This sample comprised CD4+ or CD8+ T cells sorted from blood, obtained in a trial of the OX40 agonist ivuxolimab. The receptor set was obtained from an adult with an advanced solid tumor such as melanoma, head and neck, liver or kidney cancer.

The chain couples TRBV27 to TRBJ2-1; 12 bases match TRBD2. From germline, CDR1 is MNHEY and CDR2 SMNVEV (reference sequence). The CDR3 is 16 amino acids. V gave up 7 bases and J gave up 6 bases; unmatched junction bases: 10. DNA for the CDR3: TGTGCCAGCACCGTTCTAGCGGGGGGGGCGGGCAATGAGCAGTTCTTC. This translates into CASTVLAGGAGNEQFF.

The V call is TRBV7-3, the J call TRBJ2-1; possible D gene TRBD2, 5 bases. V was trimmed by 4 bases and J by 4 bases, leaving 8 bases between them. Germline V gene sequence: CDR1 SGHTA, CDR2 FQGTGA. The CDR3 consists of 13 residues. CDR3 sequence reads: CASSSGGYNEQFF. CDR3 sequence (DNA): TGTGCCAGCAGCTCAGGAGGATACAATGAGCAGTTCTTC.

The V call is TRBV2, the J call TRBJ2-2, with 8 bases identical to TRBD1. In germline, CDR1 is SNHLY, CDR2 FYNNEI. Losses at the gene ends were 0 bases for V and 5 bases for J; bases not matched to a gene: 2. This CDR3 has 15 amino acids. In nucleotides, the CDR3 is TGTGCCAGCAGTGAAGCGCGACAGGGGACCGGGGAGCTGTTTTTT. Translating it yields CASSEARQGTGELFF.